This T cell receptor beta chain stems from a study of blood T cells in healthy people across ages. Regarding the study as a whole: Aged donors had fewer naive CD4+ cells and lower diversity than long-lived donors. Estimated diversity, derived from one million T cells, was regarded as an underestimate.

Through a sample-barcoded 5' primer and a J-beta primer mix, a second PCR was run for roughly 7 to 12 cycles. The template-switch adaptor, which had 12 random nucleotides, put a tag on each cDNA molecule. TCRdb recomputed calls from the 5' RACE reads with MiXCR, one row per CDR3 protein. The sample has around 2 million distinct CDR3 sequences, about two fifths seen once; the top ten hold 23%. In this sample, this clonotype turned up a few times. Its antigen is as yet unknown. An end of the junction differs from the germline gene, which may be a read error. Investigators took 8.5 to 10 milliliters of peripheral blood from every donor. Source material: blood. The receptor's source is a human donor in good health.

The CDR3 is CAGSYTGSGETQYF. The CDR3 coding sequence is TGTGCCGGCAGCTACACGGGGAGCGGTGAGACCCAGTACTTC. The V and J genes are TRBV5-6 and TRBJ2-5, with D perhaps TRBD2 (5 bases). The CDR3 is 14 residues long. Germline V gene sequence: CDR1 SGHDT, CDR2 YYEEEE.